Below are 12 T cell receptor beta chains sequenced from a single sample in a study of blood T cell repertoires in COVID-19. Produced via immunoSEQ multiplex PCR; TCRdb's table is partial and in-frame only. The table includes approximately 300,000 clones, 75% to 95% detected once. The sample consisted of peripheral blood. The receptors originated from a woman under 40 with COVID-19, enrolled during active disease.

This chain joins TRBV27 and TRBJ2-3, with TRBD1 matching over 7 bases. Germline V CDR1 and CDR2: MNHEY, SMNVEV (reference sequence). The CDR3 spans 14 residues. Losses at the gene ends were 5 bases for V and 1 base for J; bases not matched to a gene: 3. The CDR3 spells CASSPTGGTDTQYF. In DNA, the CDR3 is TGTGCCAGCAGTCCTACAGGGGGCACAGATACGCAGTATTTT.

The rearrangement uses TRBV2 and TRBJ1-1; D is uncertain. The CDR3 is 14 residues long. Germline V lookup: CDR1 SNHLY, CDR2 FYNNEI. V gave up 0 bases and J gave up 7 bases, with 12 bases separating them. The CDR3 bases are TGTGCCAGCAGTGAAGCGGAGGCAGAATATGAAGCTTTCTTT. This encodes CASSEAEAEYEAFF.

V gene TRBV19 combines with J gene TRBJ2-1; the match to TRBD2 covers 7 bases. CDR1 and CDR2 (germline): LNHDA, SQIVND (reference sequence). The junction had 8 bases not matched to a gene; V was cut back by 5 bases and J by 4 bases. There are 15 residues in the CDR3. CDR3 nucleotide sequence: TGTGCCAGTAGTGTCGGGCCTAGCGGTTACAATGAGCAGTTCTTC. Amino acids: CASSVGPSGYNEQFF.

The CDR3 protein is CASSQLTGGTGELFF. CDR3 coding DNA: TGTGCCAGCAGCCAGCTGACAGGGGGCACCGGGGAGCTGTTTTTT. This chain links TRBV14 with TRBJ2-2, with 9 bases that match TRBD1. V lost 3 bases and J lost 4; bases outside the gene matches: 3. This CDR3 is built from 15 residues. Germline lookup yields CDR1 SGHDN and CDR2 FVKESK. The full variable domain, rest sourced from reference TRBV14 and TRBJ2-2, is EAGVTQFPSHSVIEKGQTVTLRCDPISGHDNLYWYRRVMGKEIKFLLHFVKESKQDESGMPNNRFLAERTGGTYSTLKVQPAELEDSGVYFCASSQLTGGTGELFFGEGSRLTVL.

This chain links TRBV6-6 with TRBJ1-3; TRBD1 matches at 9 bases. V gave up 6 bases and J gave up 4 bases; unmatched junction bases: 7. Germline lookup yields CDR1 MNHNY and CDR2 SVGAGI (reference sequence). The CDR3 totals 15 residues. The CDR3 sequence is CASSHRGLLGNTIYF. CDR3 coding DNA: TGTGCCAGCAGCCACAGGGGGCTGCTAGGAAACACCATATATTTT.

This rearrangement joins TRBV10-2 to TRBJ1-1, with D perhaps TRBD1 (5 bases). The germline V and J ends were trimmed by 6 bases and 1 base, with 6 bases remaining between them. The CDR3 runs to 12 residues. Germline V gene data show CDR1 as WSHSY and CDR2 as SAAADI. CDR3 amino acids: CASRGPNTEAFF. CDR3 sequence (DNA): TGCGCCAGCAGGGGGCCGAACACTGAAGCTTTCTTT.

The rearrangement uses TRBV11-2 and TRBJ1-2; D is perhaps TRBD1 (5 bases). The CDR3 is made up of 14 amino acids. Trimming removed 1 base from V and 7 bases from J, with 13 bases in between. Germline CDR1 and CDR2: SGHAT and FQNNGV. Here the CDR3 DNA reads TGTGCCAGCAGCTTAGTTCGGCCCCAGGGTGGCTACACCTTC. Protein: CASSLVRPQGGYTF. Full variable domain (rest looked up from reference TRBV11-2 and TRBJ1-2): EAGVAQSPRYKIIEKRQSVAFWCNPISGHATLYWYQQILGQGPKLLIQFQNNGVVDDSQLPKDRFSAERLKGVDSTLKIQPAKLEDSAVYLCASSLVRPQGGYTFGSGTRLTVV.

The V and J genes are TRBV9 and TRBJ2-3; no reliable D call. V was cut by 2 bases and J by 5 bases, with 9 bases left in between. This CDR3 is 13 amino acids long. Germline CDR1 SGDLS, CDR2 YYNGEE. The CDR3 loop is CASSVGVGDTQYF. As DNA, the CDR3 is TGTGCCAGCAGCGTTGGAGTGGGAGATACGCAGTATTTT.

This rearrangement joins TRBV7-9 to TRBJ2-5; 8 nucleotides line up with TRBD2. The junction had 7 bases not matched to a gene; V was cut back by 2 bases and J by 2 bases. Germline V gives CDR1 SEHNR, CDR2 FQNEAQ (reference sequence). The length of the CDR3 is 16 residues. In DNA form, the CDR3 reads TGTGCCAGCAGCTTACTACCGGGAGGGGTGCAAGAGACCCAGTACTTC. Translation gives CASSLLPGGVQETQYF.

V and J are TRBV2 and TRBJ2-2, with 10 nucleotides matching TRBD2. Losses at the gene ends were 7 bases for V and 5 bases for J; bases not matched to a gene: 4. Per germline, CDR1 SNHLY and CDR2 FYNNEI. The CDR3 is made up of 14 amino acids. This chain's CDR3 is CASNLAGATGELFF. CDR3 nucleotides: TGTGCCAGCAACCTAGCGGGAGCGACCGGGGAGCTGTTTTTT.

Only one count was recorded for this clone. The gene calls are TRBV24-1 and TRBJ2-1; maybe TRBD2 (6 bases). Per germline, CDR1 KGHDR and CDR2 SFDVKD. The CDR3 has 14 residues. V lost 5 bases, J lost 5 bases, and 12 bases lay in between. The CDR3 nucleotides are TGTGCCACCAGTGTTCCTAGCGTCAACAATGAGCAGTTCTTC. It is translated as CATSVPSVNNEQFF.

This clone was counted a few times. The genes are TRBV28 and TRBJ1-2; D remains ambiguous. From germline, CDR1 is MDHEN and CDR2 SYDVKM. The CDR3 has 15 amino acids. Trimming stripped 4 bases from V and 4 bases from J, with 16 bases between. This CDR3 is CASSSGPFEGYGYTF. As DNA, the CDR3 is TGTGCCAGCAGTTCCGGGCCCTTCGAGGGCTATGGCTACACCTTC.